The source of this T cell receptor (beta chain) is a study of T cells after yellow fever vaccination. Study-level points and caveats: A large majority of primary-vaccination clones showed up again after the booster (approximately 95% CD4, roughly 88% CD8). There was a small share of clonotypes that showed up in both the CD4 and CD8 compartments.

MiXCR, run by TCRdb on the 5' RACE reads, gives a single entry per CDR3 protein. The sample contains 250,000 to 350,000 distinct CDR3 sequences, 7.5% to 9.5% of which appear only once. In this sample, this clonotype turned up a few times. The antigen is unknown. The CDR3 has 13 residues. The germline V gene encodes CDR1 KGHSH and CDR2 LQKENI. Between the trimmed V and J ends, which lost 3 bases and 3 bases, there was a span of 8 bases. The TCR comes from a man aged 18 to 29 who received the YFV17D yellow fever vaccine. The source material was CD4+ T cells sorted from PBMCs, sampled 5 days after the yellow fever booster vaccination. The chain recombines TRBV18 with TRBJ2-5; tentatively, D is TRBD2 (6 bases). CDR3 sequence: CASSPTGEETQYF. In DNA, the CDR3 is TGTGCCAGCTCACCGACGGGGGAAGAGACCCAGTACTTC.